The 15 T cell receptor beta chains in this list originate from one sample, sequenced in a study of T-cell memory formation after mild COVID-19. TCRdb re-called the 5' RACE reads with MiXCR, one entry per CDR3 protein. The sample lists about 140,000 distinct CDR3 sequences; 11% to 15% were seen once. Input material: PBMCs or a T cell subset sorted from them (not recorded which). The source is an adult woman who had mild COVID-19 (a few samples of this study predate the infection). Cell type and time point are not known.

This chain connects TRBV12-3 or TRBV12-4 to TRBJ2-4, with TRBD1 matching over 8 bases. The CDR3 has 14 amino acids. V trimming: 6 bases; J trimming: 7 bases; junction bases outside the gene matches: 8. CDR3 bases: TGTGCCAGCAGCCCCAGGACAGGGTTCAACATTCAGTACTTC. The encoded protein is CASSPRTGFNIQYF.

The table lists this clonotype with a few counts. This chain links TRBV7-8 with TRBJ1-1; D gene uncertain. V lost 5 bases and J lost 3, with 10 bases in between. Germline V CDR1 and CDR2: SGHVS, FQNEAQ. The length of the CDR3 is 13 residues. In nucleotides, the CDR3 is TGTGCCAGCAGCCCTAGTTCCCACACTGAAGCTTTCTTT. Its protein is CASSPSSHTEAFF.

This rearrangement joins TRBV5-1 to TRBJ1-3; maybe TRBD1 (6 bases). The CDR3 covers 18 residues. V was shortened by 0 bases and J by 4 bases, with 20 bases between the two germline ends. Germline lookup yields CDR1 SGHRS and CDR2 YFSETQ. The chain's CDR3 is CASSLELSVQGSGNTIYF. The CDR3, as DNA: TGCGCCAGCAGCTTGGAGTTAAGTGTACAGGGATCGGGAAACACCATATATTTT.

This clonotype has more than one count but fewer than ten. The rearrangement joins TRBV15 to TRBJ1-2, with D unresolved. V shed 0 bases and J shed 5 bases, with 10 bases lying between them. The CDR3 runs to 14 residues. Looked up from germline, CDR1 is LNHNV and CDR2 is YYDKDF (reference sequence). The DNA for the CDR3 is TGTGCCACCAGCAGAGACAGGAGTGGGTATGGCTACACCTTC. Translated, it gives CATSRDRSGYGYTF.

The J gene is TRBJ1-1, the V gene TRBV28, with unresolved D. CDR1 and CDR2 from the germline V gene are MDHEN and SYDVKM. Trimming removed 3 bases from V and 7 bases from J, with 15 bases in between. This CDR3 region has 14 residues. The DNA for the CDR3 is TGTGCCAGCAGTTTCGGCGAAGCCGGTTATGAAGCTTTCTTT. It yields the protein CASSFGEAGYEAFF.

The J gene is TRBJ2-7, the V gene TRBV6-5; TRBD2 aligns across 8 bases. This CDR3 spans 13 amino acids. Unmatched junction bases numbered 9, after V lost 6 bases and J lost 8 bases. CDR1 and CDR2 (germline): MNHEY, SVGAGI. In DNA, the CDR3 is TGTGCCAGCAGAGATCGGGGGACTAGGAAGCAGTACTTC. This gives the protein CASRDRGTRKQYF.

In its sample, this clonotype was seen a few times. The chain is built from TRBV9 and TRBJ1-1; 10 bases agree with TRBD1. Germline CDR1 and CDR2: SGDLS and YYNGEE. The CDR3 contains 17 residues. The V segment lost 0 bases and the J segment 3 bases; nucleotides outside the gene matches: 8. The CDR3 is CASSVGQGALIDTEAFF. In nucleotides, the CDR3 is TGTGCCAGCAGCGTAGGACAGGGGGCCTTGATTGACACTGAAGCTTTCTTT. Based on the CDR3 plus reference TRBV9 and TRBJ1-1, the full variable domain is DSGVTQTPKHLITATGQRVTLRCSPRSGDLSVYWYQQSLDQGLQFLIQYYNGEERAKGNILERFSAQQFPDLHSELNLSSLELGDSALYFCASSVGQGALIDTEAFFGQGTRLTVV.

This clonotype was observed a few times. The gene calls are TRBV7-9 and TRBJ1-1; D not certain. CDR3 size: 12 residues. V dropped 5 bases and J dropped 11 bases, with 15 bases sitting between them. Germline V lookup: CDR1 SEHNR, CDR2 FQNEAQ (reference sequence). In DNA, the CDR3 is TGTGCCAGCAGCCTAGGTGGGAATTCGGCTTTCTTT. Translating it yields CASSLGGNSAFF.

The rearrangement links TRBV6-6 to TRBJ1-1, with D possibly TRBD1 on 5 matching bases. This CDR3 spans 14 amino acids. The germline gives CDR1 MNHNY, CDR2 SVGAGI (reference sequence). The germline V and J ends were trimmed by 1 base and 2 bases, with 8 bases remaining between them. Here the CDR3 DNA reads TGTGCCAGCAGTTACTTGGGGGGAAACACTGAAGCTTTCTTT. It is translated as CASSYLGGNTEAFF.

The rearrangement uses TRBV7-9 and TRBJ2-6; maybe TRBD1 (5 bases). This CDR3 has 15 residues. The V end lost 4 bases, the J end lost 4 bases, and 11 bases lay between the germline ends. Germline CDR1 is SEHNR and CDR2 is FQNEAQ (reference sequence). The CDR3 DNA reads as TGTGCCAGCAGCTCCAGCAGGGCCGGGGCCAACGTCCTGACTTTC. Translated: CASSSSRAGANVLTF.

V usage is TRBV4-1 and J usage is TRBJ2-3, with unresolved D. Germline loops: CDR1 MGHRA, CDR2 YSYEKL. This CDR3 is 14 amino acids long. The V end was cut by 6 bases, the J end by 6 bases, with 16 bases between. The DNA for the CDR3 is TGCGCCAGCAGTCAATCAACGGGTCCTGATACGCAGTATTTT. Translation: CASSQSTGPDTQYF.

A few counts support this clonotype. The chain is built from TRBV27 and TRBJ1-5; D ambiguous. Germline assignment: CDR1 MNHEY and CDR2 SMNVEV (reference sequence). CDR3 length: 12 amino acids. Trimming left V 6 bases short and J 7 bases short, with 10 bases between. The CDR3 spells CASSHYRQPQHF. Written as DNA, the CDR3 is TGTGCCAGCAGCCATTATCGACAGCCCCAGCATTTT.

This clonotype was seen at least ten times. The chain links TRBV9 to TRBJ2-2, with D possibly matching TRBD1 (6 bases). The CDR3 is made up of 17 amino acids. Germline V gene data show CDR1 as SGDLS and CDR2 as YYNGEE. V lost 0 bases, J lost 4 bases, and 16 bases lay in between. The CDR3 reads CASSVASTGWVTGELFF. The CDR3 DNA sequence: TGTGCCAGCAGCGTAGCTTCGACAGGATGGGTCACCGGGGAGCTGTTTTTT. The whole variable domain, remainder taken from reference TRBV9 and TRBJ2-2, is DSGVTQTPKHLITATGQRVTLRCSPRSGDLSVYWYQQSLDQGLQFLIQYYNGEERAKGNILERFSAQQFPDLHSELNLSSLELGDSALYFCASSVASTGWVTGELFFGEGSRLTVL.

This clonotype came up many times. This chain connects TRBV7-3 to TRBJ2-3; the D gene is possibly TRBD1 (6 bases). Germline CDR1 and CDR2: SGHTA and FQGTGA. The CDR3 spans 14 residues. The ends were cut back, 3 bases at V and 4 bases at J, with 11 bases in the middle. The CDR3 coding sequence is TGTGCCAGCAGCTTTGCAGGGGTAGCAGATACGCAGTATTTT. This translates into CASSFAGVADTQYF.

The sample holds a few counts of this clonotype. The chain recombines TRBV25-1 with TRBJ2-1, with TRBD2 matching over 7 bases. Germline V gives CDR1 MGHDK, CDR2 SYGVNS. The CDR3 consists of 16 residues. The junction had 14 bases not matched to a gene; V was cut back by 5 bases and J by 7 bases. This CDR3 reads CASSPLAGSARNEQFF. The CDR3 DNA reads TGTGCCAGCAGTCCCTTAGCGGGTTCGGCGAGAAATGAGCAGTTCTTC.